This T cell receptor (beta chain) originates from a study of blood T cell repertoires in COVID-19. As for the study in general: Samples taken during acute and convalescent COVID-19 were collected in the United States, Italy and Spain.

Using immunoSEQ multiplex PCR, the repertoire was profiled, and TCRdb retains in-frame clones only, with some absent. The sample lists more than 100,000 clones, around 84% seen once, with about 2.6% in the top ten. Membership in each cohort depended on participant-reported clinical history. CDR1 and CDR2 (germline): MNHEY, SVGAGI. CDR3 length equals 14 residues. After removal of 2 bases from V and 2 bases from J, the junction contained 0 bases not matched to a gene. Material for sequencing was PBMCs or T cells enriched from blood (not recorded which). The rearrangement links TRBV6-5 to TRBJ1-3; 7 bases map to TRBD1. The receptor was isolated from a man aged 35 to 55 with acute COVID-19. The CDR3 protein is CASSYDRAGNTIYF. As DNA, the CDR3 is TGTGCCAGCAGTTACGACAGGGCTGGAAACACCATATATTTT.